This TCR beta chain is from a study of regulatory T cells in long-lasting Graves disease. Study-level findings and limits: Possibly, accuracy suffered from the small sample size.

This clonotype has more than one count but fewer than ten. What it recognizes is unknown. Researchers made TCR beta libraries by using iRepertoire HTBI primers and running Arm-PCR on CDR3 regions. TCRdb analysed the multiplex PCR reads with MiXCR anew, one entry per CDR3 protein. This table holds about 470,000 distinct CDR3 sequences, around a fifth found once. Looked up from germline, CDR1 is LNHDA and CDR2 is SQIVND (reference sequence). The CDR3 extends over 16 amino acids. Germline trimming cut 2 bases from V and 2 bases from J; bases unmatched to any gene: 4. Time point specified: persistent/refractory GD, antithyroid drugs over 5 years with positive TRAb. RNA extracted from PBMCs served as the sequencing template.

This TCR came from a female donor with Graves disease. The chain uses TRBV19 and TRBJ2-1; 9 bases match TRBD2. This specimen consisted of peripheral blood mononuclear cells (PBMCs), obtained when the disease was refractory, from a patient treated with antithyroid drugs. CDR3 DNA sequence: TGTGCCAGTAGTATACTAGCGGGAAGCACCTACAATGAGCAGTTCTTC. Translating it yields CASSILAGSTYNEQFF.